This is a list of T cell receptor beta chains from one sample in a study of T cells after yellow fever vaccination. TCRdb analysed the 5' RACE reads with MiXCR anew, one entry per CDR3 protein. The repertoire holds 110,000 or so distinct CDR3 sequences, about 7.2% seen once, with roughly 2.8% in the top ten. This sample comprised CD4+ T cells sorted from PBMCs, obtained 45 days after the first yellow fever vaccination. All receptors come from a man younger than 35 who received the YFV17D yellow fever vaccine. Each CDR3 is given with its conserved first and last residue. The D gene is left open where the match is weak. A row's size may be missing; if present it is once, few, many or a size class.

V,size,J,D,CDR3,DNA
TRBV18,-,TRBJ2-1,-,CASSPLTGVVGEQFF,TGTGCCAGCTCACCACTCACGGGGGTTGTCGGTGAGCAGTTCTTC
TRBV28,many,TRBJ1-5,-,CASTWGSHQPQHF,TGTGCCAGCACCTGGGGCAGTCATCAGCCCCAGCATTTT
TRBV12-3/TRBV12-4,many,TRBJ2-1,TRBD2,CASSLGFSGAPRFF,TGTGCCAGCAGTTTAGGTTTTAGCGGGGCCCCCCGGTTCTTC
TRBV5-1,many,TRBJ2-5,TRBD2,CASSLEASGGQETQYF,TGCGCCAGCAGCTTGGAGGCTAGCGGGGGACAAGAGACCCAGTACTTC
TRBV7-3,many,TRBJ2-1,-,CASSLGGNGEQFF,TGTGCCAGCAGCTTGGGGGGAAACGGTGAGCAGTTCTTC
TRBV12-3/TRBV12-4,many,TRBJ2-1,-,CASTSPGQNFNEQFF,TGTGCCAGCACCTCCCCCGGACAGAACTTCAATGAGCAGTTCTTC
TRBV11-2,many,TRBJ1-1,-,CASKRMTVNTEAFF,TGTGCCAGCAAACGCATGACGGTGAACACTGAAGCTTTCTTT
TRBV5-1,-,TRBJ1-1,-,CASSPQMGGTEAFF,TGCGCCAGCTCCCCCCAAATGGGGGGAACTGAAGCTTTCTTT
TRBV20-1,-,TRBJ2-3,-,CSARGGYLAVGDTQYF,TGCAGTGCTAGAGGGGGGTATCTGGCGGTCGGAGATACGCAGTATTTT
TRBV7-8,many,TRBJ2-2,-,CASNLAVRGRNTGELFF,TGTGCCAGCAATTTAGCAGTACGGGGGCGGAACACCGGGGAGCTGTTTTTT
TRBV18,-,TRBJ1-2,TRBD1,CASSPSTGDSGHYGYTF,TGTGCCAGCTCACCGTCGACAGGGGATAGTGGCCACTATGGCTACACCTTC
TRBV20-1,many,TRBJ2-1,TRBD2,CSARPLAVSYNEQFF,TGCAGTGCTAGGCCCCTAGCGGTCTCCTACAATGAGCAGTTCTTC
TRBV28,many,TRBJ2-5,TRBD1,CASSLGDRKETQYF,TGTGCCAGCAGTTTGGGGGACAGGAAAGAGACCCAGTACTTC
TRBV9,-,TRBJ2-5,-,CASSVGQRQETQYF,TGTGCCAGCAGCGTAGGACAGAGGCAAGAGACCCAGTACTTC
TRBV3-1,-,TRBJ1-3,-,CASSVRDSGNTIYF,TGTGCCAGCAGCGTGAGGGACTCTGGAAACACCATATATTTT
TRBV6-2/TRBV6-3,many,TRBJ2-7,TRBD2,CASRREAPYEQYF,TGTGCCAGCAGACGGGAGGCCCCCTACGAGCAGTACTTC
TRBV29-1,many,TRBJ2-7,TRBD1,CSVNRGYEQYF,TGCAGCGTCAACAGGGGCTACGAGCAGTACTTC